This T cell receptor beta chain emerged from a study of beta chain features in type 1 diabetes. Note on this clone: Its antigen remains unknown.

General observations from the study: In all four CD4+ subsets, TCRB CDR3 length was significantly, moderately reduced in type 1 diabetes.

Isolated RNA was reverse transcribed in full, so expressed TCRB transcripts were sequenced. Repertoires were generated with immunoSEQ multiplex PCR, while TCRdb's copy carries only in-frame clones and drops some. The table lists 400,000 or so clones, roughly 9.8% of them singletons. V was pared by 2 bases and J by 5 bases, with 13 bases between. Germline assignment: CDR1 SGHDT and CDR2 YYEEEE. This CDR3 is built from 15 residues. The chain employs TRBV5-6 and TRBJ1-4; D gene ambiguous. This clonotype was sampled from a man under 40 with type 1 diabetes. Specimen: central memory CD4+ T cells from blood. The CDR3 bases are TGTGCCAGCAGCTTACTTTCCAGAGAAAATGAAAAACTGTTTTTT. Translation: CASSLLSRENEKLFF.